This T cell receptor beta chain was identified in a study of blood T cell repertoires in COVID-19. Study-wide background: T cells, B-cell-depleted T cells, or PBMCs supplied cDNA or gDNA.

Cohorts were based on clinical histories the participants reported. Per the original data handling: Amplification of reference gene primers was used by the study to estimate nucleated cell counts. Generated by immunoSEQ multiplex PCR, the TCRdb table keeps only in-frame clones and is missing some. V, J and clone size were drawn from that table, and D and trimming were deduced from the DNA. The sample consists of over 130,000 clones, approximately 84% of them appearing once. CDR3 size: 16 residues. Per germline, CDR1 KGHSH and CDR2 LQKENI. Trimming took 3 bases from V and 4 from J, leaving 18 bases between them.

This chain uses TRBV18 with TRBJ1-1, with D uncertain. This receptor was obtained from a woman in her forties or fifties with acute COVID-19. The material sequenced was PBMCs or T cells enriched from blood (not recorded which). In DNA, the CDR3 is TGTGCCAGCTCACCTCGAGGAGACCCTCGGAGCACTGAAGCTTTCTTT. This gives the protein CASSPRGDPRSTEAFF.